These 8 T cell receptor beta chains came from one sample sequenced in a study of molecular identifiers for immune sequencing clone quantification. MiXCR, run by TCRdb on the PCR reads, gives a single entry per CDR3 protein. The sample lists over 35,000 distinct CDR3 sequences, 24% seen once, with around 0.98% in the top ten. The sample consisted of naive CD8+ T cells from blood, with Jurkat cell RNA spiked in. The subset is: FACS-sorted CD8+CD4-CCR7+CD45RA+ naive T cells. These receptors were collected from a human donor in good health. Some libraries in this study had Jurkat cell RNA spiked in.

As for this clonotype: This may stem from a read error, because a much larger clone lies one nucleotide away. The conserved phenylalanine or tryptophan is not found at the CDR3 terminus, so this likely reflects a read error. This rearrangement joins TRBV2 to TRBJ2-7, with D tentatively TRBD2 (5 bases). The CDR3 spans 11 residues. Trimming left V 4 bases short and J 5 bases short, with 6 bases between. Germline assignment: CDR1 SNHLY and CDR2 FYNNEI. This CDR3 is CASSVGNEQYL. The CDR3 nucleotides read TGTGCCAGCAGTGTCGGGAACGAGCAGTACCTC.

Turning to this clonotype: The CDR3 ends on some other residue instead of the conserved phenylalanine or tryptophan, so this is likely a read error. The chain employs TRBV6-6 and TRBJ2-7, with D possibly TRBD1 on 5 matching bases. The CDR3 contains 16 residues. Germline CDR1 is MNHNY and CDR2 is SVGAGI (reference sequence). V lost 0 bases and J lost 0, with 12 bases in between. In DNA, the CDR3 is TGTGCCAGCAGTTACTCTCCAGGGCCCAACTCCTACGAGCAGTACTAC. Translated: CASSYSPGPNSYEQYY.

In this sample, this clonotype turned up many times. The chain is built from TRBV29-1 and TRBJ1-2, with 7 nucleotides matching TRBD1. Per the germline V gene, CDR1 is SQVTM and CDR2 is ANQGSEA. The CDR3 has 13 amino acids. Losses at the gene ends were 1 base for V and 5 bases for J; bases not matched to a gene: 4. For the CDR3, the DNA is TGCAGCGTTGAAGCCCCGACAGGGTATGGCTACACCTTC. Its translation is CSVEAPTGYGYTF. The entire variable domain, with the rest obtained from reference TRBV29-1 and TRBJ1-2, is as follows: SAVISQKPSRDICQRGTSLTIQCQVDSQVTMMFWYRQQPGQSLTLIATANQGSEATYESGFVIDKFPISRPNLTFSTLTVSNMSPEDSSIYLCSVEAPTGYGYTFGSGTRLTVV.

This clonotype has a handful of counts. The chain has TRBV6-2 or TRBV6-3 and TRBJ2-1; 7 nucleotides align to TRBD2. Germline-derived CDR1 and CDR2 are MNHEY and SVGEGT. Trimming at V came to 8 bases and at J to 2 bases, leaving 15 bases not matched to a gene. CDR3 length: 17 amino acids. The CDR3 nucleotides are TGTGCCAGCTCATGGGGGGACTACTTACAAACCTACAATGAGCAGTTCTTC. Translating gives CASSWGDYLQTYNEQFF.

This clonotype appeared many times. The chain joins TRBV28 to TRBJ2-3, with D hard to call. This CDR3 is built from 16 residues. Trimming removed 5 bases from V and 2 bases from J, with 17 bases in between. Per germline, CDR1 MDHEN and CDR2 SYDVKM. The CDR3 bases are TGTGCCAGCAGTCCCATACGCGTAATGACCACAGATACGCAGTATTTT. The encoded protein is CASSPIRVMTTDTQYF.

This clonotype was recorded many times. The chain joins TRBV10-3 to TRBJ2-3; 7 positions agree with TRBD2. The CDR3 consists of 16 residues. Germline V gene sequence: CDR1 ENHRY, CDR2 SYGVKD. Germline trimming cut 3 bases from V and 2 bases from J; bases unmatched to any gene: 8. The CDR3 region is CAISDKRDHVTDTQYF. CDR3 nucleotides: TGTGCCATCAGTGATAAGCGGGATCATGTCACAGATACGCAGTATTTT.

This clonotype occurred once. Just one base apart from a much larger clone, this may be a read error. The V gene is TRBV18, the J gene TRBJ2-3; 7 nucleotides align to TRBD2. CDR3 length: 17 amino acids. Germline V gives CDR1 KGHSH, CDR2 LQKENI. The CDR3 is CAGSPRAGLGDADTQYF. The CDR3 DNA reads TGTGCCGGCTCACCAAGAGCGGGGCTGGGCGACGCAGATACGCAGTATTTT.

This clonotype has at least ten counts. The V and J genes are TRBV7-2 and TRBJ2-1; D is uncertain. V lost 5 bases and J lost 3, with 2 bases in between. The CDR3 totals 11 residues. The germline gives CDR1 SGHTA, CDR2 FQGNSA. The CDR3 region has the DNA TGTGCCAGCAGCATCTACAATGAGCAGTTCTTC. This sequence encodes CASSIYNEQFF.